The entry that follows covers one TCR beta chain sequence. This sample is part of a study of identical twins. MiXCR, applied by TCRdb to the 5' RACE reads, yields one record per CDR3 protein. The data hold some 500,000 distinct CDR3 sequences, with 14% observed a single time. Germline lookup yields CDR1 SGDLS and CDR2 YYNGEE. Deletions cut 6 bases from V and 7 bases from J, with 13 bases between. The CDR3 contains 13 residues. The same sample was also used in a study of yellow fever vaccine responses in identical twins.

This TCR came from a young woman in good health. Sequenced: CD4+ T cells sorted from blood. This rearrangement joins TRBV9 to TRBJ1-4; D is unresolved. This chain's CDR3 is CASNPRGVEKLFF. In DNA form, the CDR3 reads TGTGCCAGCAATCCCCGTGGAGTTGAAAAACTGTTTTTT.